This T cell receptor beta chain came from a study of blood T cells in healthy people across ages. Study-wide points: Older individuals had lower TCR beta diversity per million T cells (the decline was roughly linear). Researchers judged that diversity estimates from one million T cells fell short of true values.

Alongside a J-beta primer mix, a sample-barcoded 5' primer served in a second PCR lasting roughly 7 to 11 cycles. Per sample, CDR3-containing paired-end reads numbered at least 3 million. TCRdb fed the 5' RACE reads into MiXCR, producing one record per CDR3 protein. This sample yields about 780,000 distinct CDR3 sequences, of which less than 60% are seen a single time; over 15% belongs to the top ten. This clonotype was picked up a small number of times. The antigen is not known. Germline values: CDR1 SGHTA, CDR2 FQGNSA. CDR3 length: 15 amino acids. The V end was cut by 1 base, the J end by 0 bases, with 6 bases between. Per sample, at least 5.5 micrograms of total RNA were extracted.

The sequence was collected from a man at least 80 years old in good health. The chain couples TRBV7-2 to TRBJ1-4; D remains unclear. The sequenced sample consisted of blood. CDR3 region: CASSLDSTTNEKLFF. The CDR3 coding sequence is TGTGCCAGCAGCTTAGATTCGACAACTAATGAAAAACTGTTTTTT.